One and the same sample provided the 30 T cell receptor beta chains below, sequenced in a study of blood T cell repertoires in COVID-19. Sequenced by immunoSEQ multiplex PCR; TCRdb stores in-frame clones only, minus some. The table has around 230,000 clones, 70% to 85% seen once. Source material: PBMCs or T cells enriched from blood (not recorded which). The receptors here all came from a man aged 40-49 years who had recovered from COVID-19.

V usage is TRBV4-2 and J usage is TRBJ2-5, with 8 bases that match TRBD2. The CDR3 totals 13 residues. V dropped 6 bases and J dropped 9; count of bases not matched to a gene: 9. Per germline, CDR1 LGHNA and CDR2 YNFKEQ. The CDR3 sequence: CASSPSLGGAQYF. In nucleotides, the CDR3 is TGTGCCAGCAGTCCGTCACTCGGGGGGGCCCAGTACTTC.

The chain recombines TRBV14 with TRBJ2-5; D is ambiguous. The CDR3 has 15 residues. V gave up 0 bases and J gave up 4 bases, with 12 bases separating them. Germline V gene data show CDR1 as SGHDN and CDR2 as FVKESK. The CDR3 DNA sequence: TGTGCCAGCAGCCAAGACAGGCACGCCCGAGAGACCCAGTACTTC. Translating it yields CASSQDRHARETQYF.

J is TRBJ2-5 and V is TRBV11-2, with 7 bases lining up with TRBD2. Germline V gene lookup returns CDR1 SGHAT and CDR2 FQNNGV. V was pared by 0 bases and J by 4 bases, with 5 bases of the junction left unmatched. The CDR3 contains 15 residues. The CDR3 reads CASSLDGREGETQYF. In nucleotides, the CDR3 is TGTGCCAGCAGCTTAGATGGCAGGGAGGGAGAGACCCAGTACTTC.

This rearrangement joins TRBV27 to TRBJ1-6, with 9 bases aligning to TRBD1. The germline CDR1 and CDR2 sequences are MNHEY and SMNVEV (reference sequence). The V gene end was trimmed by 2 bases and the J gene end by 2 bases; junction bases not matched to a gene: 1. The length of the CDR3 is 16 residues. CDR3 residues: CASSLGDRAYNSPLHF. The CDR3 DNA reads TGTGCCAGCAGTTTAGGGGACAGGGCCTATAATTCACCCCTCCACTTT.

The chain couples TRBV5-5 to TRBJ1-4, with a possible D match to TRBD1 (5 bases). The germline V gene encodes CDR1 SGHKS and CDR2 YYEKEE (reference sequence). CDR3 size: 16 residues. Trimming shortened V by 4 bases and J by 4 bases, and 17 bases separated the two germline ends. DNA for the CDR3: TGTGCCAGCAGCCCAGTTCGTCGGGGGGGTAATGAAAAACTGTTTTTT. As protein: CASSPVRRGGNEKLFF.

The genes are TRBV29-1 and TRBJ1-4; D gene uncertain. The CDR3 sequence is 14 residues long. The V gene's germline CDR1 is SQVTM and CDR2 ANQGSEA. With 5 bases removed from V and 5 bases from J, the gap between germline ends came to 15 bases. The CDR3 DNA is TGCAGCGTTCGACTGGCGGGGTCGAATGAAAAACTGTTTTTT. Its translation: CSVRLAGSNEKLFF. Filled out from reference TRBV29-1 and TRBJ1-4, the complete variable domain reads SAVISQKPSRDICQRGTSLTIQCQVDSQVTMMFWYRQQPGQSLTLIATANQGSEATYESGFVIDKFPISRPNLTFSTLTVSNMSPEDSSIYLCSVRLAGSNEKLFFGSGTQLSVL.

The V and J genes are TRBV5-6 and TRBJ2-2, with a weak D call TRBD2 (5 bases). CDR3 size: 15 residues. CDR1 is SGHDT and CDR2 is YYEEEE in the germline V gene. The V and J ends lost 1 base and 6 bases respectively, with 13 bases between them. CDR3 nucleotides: TGTGCCAGCAGCTTGTGGTCCGGGAAAGCCGGGGAGCTGTTTTTT. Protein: CASSLWSGKAGELFF.

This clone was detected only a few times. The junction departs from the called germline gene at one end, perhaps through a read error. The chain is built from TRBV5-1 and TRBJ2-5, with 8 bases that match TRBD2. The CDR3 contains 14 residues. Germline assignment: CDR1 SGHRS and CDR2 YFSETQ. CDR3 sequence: CASSLAGSGTSKDF. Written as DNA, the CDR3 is TGCGCCAGCAGCTTAGCGGGTAGCGGGACATCCAAGGACTTC.

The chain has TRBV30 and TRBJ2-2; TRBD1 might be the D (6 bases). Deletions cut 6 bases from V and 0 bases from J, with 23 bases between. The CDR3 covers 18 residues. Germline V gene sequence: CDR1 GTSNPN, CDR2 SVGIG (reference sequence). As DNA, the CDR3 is TGTGCCTGTACCCCAGGGGTTATTTCATGGGCGAACACCGGGGAGCTGTTTTTT. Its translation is CACTPGVISWANTGELFF.

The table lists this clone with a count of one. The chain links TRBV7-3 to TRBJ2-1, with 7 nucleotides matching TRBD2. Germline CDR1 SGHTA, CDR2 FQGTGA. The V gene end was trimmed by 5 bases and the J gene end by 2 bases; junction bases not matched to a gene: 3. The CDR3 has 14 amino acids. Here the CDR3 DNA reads TGTGCCAGCAGCCCCAGCGGGGCCTACAATGAGCAGTTCTTC. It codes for CASSPSGAYNEQFF.

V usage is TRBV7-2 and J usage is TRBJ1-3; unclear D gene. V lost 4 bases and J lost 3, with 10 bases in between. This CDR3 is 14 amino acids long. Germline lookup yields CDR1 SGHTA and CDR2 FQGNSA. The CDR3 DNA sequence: TGTGCCAGCAGCTCGGACGGAGGTGGAAACACCATATATTTT. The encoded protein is CASSSDGGGNTIYF.

Here the CDR3 DNA reads TGCAGCACCCGACAGGGGAACACAGATACGCAGTATTTT. This codes for CSTRQGNTDTQYF. This chain connects TRBV29-1 to TRBJ2-3, with TRBD1 matching over 8 bases. This CDR3 contains 13 residues. The germline CDR1 and CDR2 sequences are SQVTM and ANQGSEA. The ends lost 8 bases at V and 2 bases at J; junction bases unmatched: 6.

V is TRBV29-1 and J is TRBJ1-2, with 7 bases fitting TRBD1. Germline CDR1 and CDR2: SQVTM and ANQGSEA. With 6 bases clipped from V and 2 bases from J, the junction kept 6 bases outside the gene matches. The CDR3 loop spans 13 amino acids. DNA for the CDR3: TGCAGCGTCGGACCCAGGGGGAACTATGGCTACACCTTC. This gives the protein CSVGPRGNYGYTF.

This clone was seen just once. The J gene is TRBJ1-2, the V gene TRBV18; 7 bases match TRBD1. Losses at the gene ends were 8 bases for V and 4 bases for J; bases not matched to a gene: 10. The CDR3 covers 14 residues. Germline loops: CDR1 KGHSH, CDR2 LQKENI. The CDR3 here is CASHEGPGGYGYTF. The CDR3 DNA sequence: TGTGCCAGCCACGAGGGCCCAGGGGGCTATGGCTACACCTTC.

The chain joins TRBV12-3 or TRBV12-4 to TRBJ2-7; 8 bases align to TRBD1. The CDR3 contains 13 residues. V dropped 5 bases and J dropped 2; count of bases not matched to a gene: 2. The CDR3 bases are TGTGCCAGCAGTCAGGGGGCCCCCTACGAGCAGTACTTC. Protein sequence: CASSQGAPYEQYF.

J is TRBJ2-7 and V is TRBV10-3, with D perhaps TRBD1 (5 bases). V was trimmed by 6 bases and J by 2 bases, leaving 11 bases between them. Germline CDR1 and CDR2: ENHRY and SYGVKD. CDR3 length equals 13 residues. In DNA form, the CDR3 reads TGTGCCATCAGAGGGGCGGATACCTACGAGCAGTACTTC. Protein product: CAIRGADTYEQYF.

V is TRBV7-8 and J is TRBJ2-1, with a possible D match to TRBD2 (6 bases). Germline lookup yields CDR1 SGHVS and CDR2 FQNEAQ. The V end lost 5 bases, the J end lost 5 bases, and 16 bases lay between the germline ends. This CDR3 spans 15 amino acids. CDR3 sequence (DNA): TGTGCCAGCAGCCCATCCGGGAGCTTCAACAATGAGCAGTTCTTC. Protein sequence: CASSPSGSFNNEQFF.

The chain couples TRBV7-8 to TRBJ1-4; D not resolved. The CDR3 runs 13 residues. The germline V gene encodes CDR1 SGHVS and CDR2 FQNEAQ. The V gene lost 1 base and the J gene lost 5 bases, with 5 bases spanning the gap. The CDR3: CASSLGGNEKLFF. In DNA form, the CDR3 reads TGTGCCAGCAGCTTAGGAGGGAATGAAAAACTGTTTTTT.

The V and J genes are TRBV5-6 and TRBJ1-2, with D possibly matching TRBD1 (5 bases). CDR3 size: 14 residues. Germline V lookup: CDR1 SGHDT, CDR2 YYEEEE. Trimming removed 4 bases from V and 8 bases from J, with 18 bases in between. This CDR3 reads CASSPAGGDPGYTF. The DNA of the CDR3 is TGTGCCAGCAGCCCGGCGGGGGGGGACCCGGGCTACACCTTC.

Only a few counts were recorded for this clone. Here the CDR3 DNA reads TGTGCCAGCAGCGTAGATATTAGCGGGGACTACAATGAGCAGTTCTTC. Translated, it gives CASSVDISGDYNEQFF. The chain links TRBV9 to TRBJ2-1, with TRBD2 identical over 8 bases. Per the germline V gene, CDR1 is SGDLS and CDR2 is YYNGEE. This CDR3 has 16 amino acids. Germline trimming cut 0 bases from V and 3 bases from J; bases unmatched to any gene: 5.

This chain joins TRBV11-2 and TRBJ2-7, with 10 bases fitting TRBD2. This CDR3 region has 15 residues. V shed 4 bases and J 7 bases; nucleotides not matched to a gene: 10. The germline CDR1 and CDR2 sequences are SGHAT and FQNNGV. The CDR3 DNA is TGTGCCAGCAGCTCCGGACTAGCGGAAACCGCTGAGCAGTACTTC. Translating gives CASSSGLAETAEQYF.

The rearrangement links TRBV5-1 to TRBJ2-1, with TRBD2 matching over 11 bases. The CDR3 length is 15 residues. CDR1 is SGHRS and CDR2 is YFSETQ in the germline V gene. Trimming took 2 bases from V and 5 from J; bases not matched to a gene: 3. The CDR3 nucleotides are TGCGCCAGCAGCTTCCGGGGACTAGCGGACAATGAGCAGTTCTTC. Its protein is CASSFRGLADNEQFF.

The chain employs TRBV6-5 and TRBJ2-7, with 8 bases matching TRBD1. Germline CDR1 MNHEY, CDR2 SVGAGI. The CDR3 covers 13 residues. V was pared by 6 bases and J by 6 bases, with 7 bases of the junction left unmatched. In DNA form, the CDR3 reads TGTGCCAGCAGCGAGACAGGGGCGCGCGAGCAGTACTTC. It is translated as CASSETGAREQYF.

CDR3 protein: CSVEGQGMNTEAFF. CDR3 nucleotide sequence: TGCAGCGTTGAAGGACAGGGGATGAACACTGAAGCTTTCTTT. The J gene is TRBJ1-1, the V gene TRBV29-1, with TRBD1 matching 8 bases. V shed 1 base and J 0 bases; nucleotides not matched to a gene: 1. CDR1 and CDR2 from the germline V gene are SQVTM and ANQGSEA. The CDR3 runs 14 residues.

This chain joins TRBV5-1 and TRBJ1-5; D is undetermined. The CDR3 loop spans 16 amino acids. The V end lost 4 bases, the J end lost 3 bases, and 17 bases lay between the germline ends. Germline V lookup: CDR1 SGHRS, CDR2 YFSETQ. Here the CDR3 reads CASSPTGITNNQPQHF. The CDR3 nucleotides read TGCGCCAGCAGCCCCACGGGGATCACAAACAATCAGCCCCAGCATTTT.

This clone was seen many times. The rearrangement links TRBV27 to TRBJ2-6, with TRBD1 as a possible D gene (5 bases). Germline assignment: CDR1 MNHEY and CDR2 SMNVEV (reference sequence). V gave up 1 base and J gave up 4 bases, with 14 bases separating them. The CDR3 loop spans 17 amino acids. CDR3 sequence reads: CASSLWSQGAGANVLTF. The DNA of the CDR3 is TGTGCCAGCAGTTTATGGTCCCAGGGCGCCGGGGCCAACGTCCTGACTTTC. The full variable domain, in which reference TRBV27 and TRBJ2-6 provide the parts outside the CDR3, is EAQVTQNPRYLITVTGKKLTVTCSQNMNHEYMSWYRQDPGLGLRQIYYSMNVEVTDKGDVPEGYKVSRKEKRNFPLILESPSPNQTSLYFCASSLWSQGAGANVLTFGAGSRLTVL.

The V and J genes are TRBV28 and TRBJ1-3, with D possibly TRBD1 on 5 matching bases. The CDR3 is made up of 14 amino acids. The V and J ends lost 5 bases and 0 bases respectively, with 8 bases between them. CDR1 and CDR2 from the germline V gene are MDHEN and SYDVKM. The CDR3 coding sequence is TGTGCCAGCAGTGGGGCCAACTCTGGAAACACCATATATTTT. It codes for CASSGANSGNTIYF.

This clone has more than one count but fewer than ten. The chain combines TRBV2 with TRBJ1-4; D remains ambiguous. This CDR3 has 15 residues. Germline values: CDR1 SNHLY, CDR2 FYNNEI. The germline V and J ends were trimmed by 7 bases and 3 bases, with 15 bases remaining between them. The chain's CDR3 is CASILGGGSNEKLFF. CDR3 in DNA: TGTGCCAGCATTCTTGGCGGCGGATCTAATGAAAAACTGTTTTTT. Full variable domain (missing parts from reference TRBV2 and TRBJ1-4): EPEVTQTPSHQVTQMGQEVILRCVPISNHLYFYWYRQILGQKVEFLVSFYNNEISEKSEIFDDQFSVERPDGSNFTLKIRSTKLEDSAMYFCASILGGGSNEKLFFGSGTQLSVL.

The DNA for the CDR3 is TGTGCCAGCAGCGTAGGACAGGCTAACTATGGCTACACCTTC. Translation gives CASSVGQANYGYTF. V gene TRBV9 combines with J gene TRBJ1-2; a weak D match, TRBD1 (6 bases). Germline loops: CDR1 SGDLS, CDR2 YYNGEE. V shed 0 bases and J shed 0 bases, with 6 bases lying between them. The length of the CDR3 is 14 residues.

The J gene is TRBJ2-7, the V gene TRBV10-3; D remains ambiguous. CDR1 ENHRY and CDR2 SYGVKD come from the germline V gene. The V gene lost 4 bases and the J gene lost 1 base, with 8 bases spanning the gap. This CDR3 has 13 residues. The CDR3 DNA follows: TGTGCCATCAGTGGAGACTTTTCCTACGAGCAGTACTTC. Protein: CAISGDFSYEQYF.